Following are 20 T cell receptor beta chains from one sample sequenced in a study of shared clonotypes between healthy human individuals. Assay used: immunoSEQ multiplex PCR; TCRdb lists only in-frame clones, some missing. The data hold roughly 2,500,000 clones, with approximately 94% observed a single time. The material sequenced was naive CD4+ T cells from PBMCs. As to subset: CD45RA+ positively selected. Every receptor here comes from a man younger than 30 in good health. Some clones in this sample may be carry-over from other donors' samples.

V usage is TRBV28 and J usage is TRBJ2-3; possible D gene TRBD2, 5 bases. CDR1 is MDHEN and CDR2 is SYDVKM in the germline V gene. V dropped 5 bases and J dropped 8 bases, with 8 bases sitting between them. This CDR3 spans 11 amino acids. The CDR3 loop reads CASSNEGTQYF. CDR3 DNA sequence: TGTGCCAGCAGTAACGAGGGTACGCAGTATTTT.

The V and J genes are TRBV29-1 and TRBJ1-1; TRBD1 is a possible D gene (6 bases). Looked up from germline, CDR1 is SQVTM and CDR2 is ANQGSEA. V was shortened by 5 bases and J by 3 bases, with 13 bases between the two germline ends. The CDR3 has 13 residues. The CDR3 DNA reads TGCAGCGTTTGTAGACAGGTGGACACTGAAGCTTTCTTT. Its translation: CSVCRQVDTEAFF.

The genes are TRBV28 and TRBJ1-5; D is unclear. Per germline, CDR1 MDHEN and CDR2 SYDVKM. This CDR3 has 12 residues. V was clipped by 4 bases and J by 9 bases, with 10 bases between them. Here the CDR3 DNA reads TGTGCCAGCAGTTACCTTGTAGGGCCCCAGCATTTT. It translates to CASSYLVGPQHF.

DNA of the CDR3: TGTGCCAGCAGTTTAAGAGAAACAGGGCGAAGGCAGCCCCAGCATTTT. Translating gives CASSLRETGRRQPQHF. The J gene is TRBJ1-5, the V gene TRBV6-6, with a tentative D call TRBD1 (6 bases). The CDR3 spans 16 residues. CDR1 is MNHNY and CDR2 is SVGAGI in the germline V gene (reference sequence). V was shortened by 4 bases and J by 7 bases, with 20 bases between the two germline ends.

The chain uses TRBV18 and TRBJ2-6; D remains unclear. The V gene's germline CDR1 is KGHSH and CDR2 LQKENI. V gave up 1 base and J gave up 2 bases, with 3 bases separating them. CDR3 length equals 14 residues. CDR3 DNA: TGTGCCAGCTCACCACAACCTGGGGCCAACGTCCTGACTTTC. It codes for CASSPQPGANVLTF.

V usage is TRBV11-1 and J usage is TRBJ2-7; 10 bases align to TRBD2. The CDR3 contains 15 residues. Per germline, CDR1 SGHAT and CDR2 FQDESV (reference sequence). The V gene end was trimmed by 7 bases and the J gene end by 2 bases; junction bases not matched to a gene: 8. Here the CDR3 DNA reads TGTGCCAGCACCAAAGCGGGAGGGGGCCCCTACGAGCAGTACTTC. Translation gives CASTKAGGGPYEQYF.

This clone appeared a single time. This chain connects TRBV11-2 to TRBJ2-7, with TRBD2 matching over 8 bases. Losses at the gene ends were 9 bases for V and 7 bases for J; bases not matched to a gene: 17. CDR3 length: 15 residues. Germline values: CDR1 SGHAT, CDR2 FQNNGV. This chain's CDR3 is CASHRFRAGAGEQYF. The CDR3 DNA follows: TGTGCCAGTCACCGGTTTAGAGCGGGAGCGGGGGAGCAGTACTTC.

The rearrangement links TRBV30 to TRBJ1-1; D unresolved. The CDR3 has 14 residues. Trimming shortened V by 0 bases and J by 1 base, and 9 bases separated the two germline ends. Germline V CDR1 and CDR2: GTSNPN, SVGIG (reference sequence). DNA of the CDR3: TGTGCCTGGAGTGTAGGGTTTCAGAACACTGAAGCTTTCTTT. Translated, it gives CAWSVGFQNTEAFF.

V usage is TRBV18 and J usage is TRBJ2-5; no clear D. V was clipped by 1 base and J by 3 bases, with 9 bases between them. Germline V lookup: CDR1 KGHSH, CDR2 LQKENI. CDR3 length: 14 amino acids. This chain's CDR3 is CASSPLGWEETQYF. The CDR3 DNA is TGTGCCAGCTCACCACTCGGGTGGGAAGAGACCCAGTACTTC.

Concerning this clone itself: The sample has other DNA sequences that encode this CDR3 too. The V gene is TRBV5-1, the J gene TRBJ2-5; TRBD2 aligns across 7 bases. The CDR3 length is 14 residues. Trimming removed 4 bases from V and 5 bases from J; junction bases left unmatched: 8. Germline V CDR1 and CDR2: SGHRS, YFSETQ. This CDR3 is CASSLLTGGETQYF. The CDR3 nucleotides are TGCGCCAGCAGCCTTCTTACCGGGGGGGAGACCCAGTACTTC.

This clone was picked up one time. The CDR3 DNA reads TGTGCCAGCAGCCTGCTAGCGGGAGTAGAGACCCAGTACTTC. This codes for CASSLLAGVETQYF. V gene TRBV7-3 combines with J gene TRBJ2-5, with TRBD2 matching 10 bases. With 5 bases clipped from V and 4 bases from J, the junction kept 4 bases outside the gene matches. CDR1 is SGHTA, CDR2 FQGTGA, per germline. CDR3 length: 14 residues.

This rearrangement joins TRBV4-2 to TRBJ2-1; weak D call: TRBD1 (5 bases). CDR1 is LGHNA, CDR2 YNFKEQ, per germline. This CDR3 region has 17 residues. Trimming shortened V by 0 bases and J by 9 bases, and 21 bases separated the two germline ends. CDR3 sequence (DNA): TGTGCCAGCAGCCAAGATGATCTGTCGGGCCGACAGAGTGAGCAGTTCTTC. Its translation is CASSQDDLSGRQSEQFF.

The rearrangement uses TRBV10-3 and TRBJ1-2, with D maybe TRBD1 (6 bases). Trimming removed 6 bases from V and 2 bases from J, with 13 bases in between. Germline V gives CDR1 ENHRY, CDR2 SYGVKD. The CDR3 has 14 amino acids. CDR3 sequence (DNA): TGTGCCATCAGCGCCCGGGACATCAACTATGGCTACACCTTC. It encodes CAISARDINYGYTF.

The chain has TRBV7-2 and TRBJ2-2, with a tentative D call TRBD2 (6 bases). V lost 5 bases, J lost 6 bases, and 16 bases lay in between. The CDR3 covers 15 residues. Germline V gene data show CDR1 as SGHTA and CDR2 as FQGNSA. The CDR3 DNA reads as TGTGCCAGCAGCCCCCAGGAGGGCCATCCCGGGGAGCTGTTTTTT. Translation gives CASSPQEGHPGELFF.

The rearrangement links TRBV6-1 to TRBJ1-1; 7 positions agree with TRBD1. This CDR3 is built from 13 residues. V lost 6 bases and J lost 4; bases outside the gene matches: 5. CDR1 MNHNS and CDR2 SASEGT come from the germline V gene. CDR3 sequence (DNA): TGTGCCAGCAGACAGGGGTTGGCCACTGAAGCTTTCTTT. Protein: CASRQGLATEAFF.

The CDR3 is CASSPQEHTEAFF. CDR3 coding DNA: TGTGCCAGTAGCCCCCAGGAACACACTGAAGCTTTCTTT. This chain uses TRBV19 with TRBJ1-1; D remains unclear. Germline V gene data show CDR1 as LNHDA and CDR2 as SQIVND (reference sequence). There are 13 residues in the CDR3. V was clipped by 6 bases and J by 3 bases, with 11 bases between them.

The chain's CDR3 is CSYGQLWGRNEQFF. Here the CDR3 DNA reads TGCAGCTACGGACAGTTGTGGGGTAGAAATGAGCAGTTCTTC. The genes are TRBV29-1 and TRBJ2-1, with D perhaps matching TRBD1 (6 bases). Germline assignment: CDR1 SQVTM and CDR2 ANQGSEA. Trimming took off 8 bases at V and 7 bases at J, with 21 bases between the two ends. CDR3 length equals 14 residues.

The chain has TRBV28 and TRBJ1-3; 10 bases map to TRBD1. Trimming took 5 bases from V and 6 from J; bases not matched to a gene: 7. The CDR3 extends over 15 amino acids. Germline loops: CDR1 MDHEN, CDR2 SYDVKM. CDR3 sequence: CASSPGQGNINTIYF. CDR3 nucleotide sequence: TGTGCCAGCAGTCCGGGACAGGGGAACATAAACACCATATATTTT.

The chain joins TRBV6-1 to TRBJ2-5, with TRBD2 matching over 13 bases. The CDR3 extends over 17 amino acids. V shed 7 bases and J 5 bases; nucleotides not matched to a gene: 13. Germline V gene lookup returns CDR1 MNHNS and CDR2 SASEGT. CDR3 sequence reads: CASNERRTSGSTETQYF. In DNA, the CDR3 is TGTGCCAGCAATGAGCGTAGGACTAGCGGGAGTACGGAGACCCAGTACTTC.

V is TRBV7-3 and J is TRBJ2-3; D is unresolved. The CDR3 runs 15 residues. V was cut by 2 bases and J by 2 bases, with 11 bases left in between. The germline V gene encodes CDR1 SGHTA and CDR2 FQGTGA. This chain's CDR3 is CASSLFSSITDTQYF. The DNA for the CDR3 is TGTGCCAGCAGCTTATTTAGTTCCATCACAGATACGCAGTATTTT.